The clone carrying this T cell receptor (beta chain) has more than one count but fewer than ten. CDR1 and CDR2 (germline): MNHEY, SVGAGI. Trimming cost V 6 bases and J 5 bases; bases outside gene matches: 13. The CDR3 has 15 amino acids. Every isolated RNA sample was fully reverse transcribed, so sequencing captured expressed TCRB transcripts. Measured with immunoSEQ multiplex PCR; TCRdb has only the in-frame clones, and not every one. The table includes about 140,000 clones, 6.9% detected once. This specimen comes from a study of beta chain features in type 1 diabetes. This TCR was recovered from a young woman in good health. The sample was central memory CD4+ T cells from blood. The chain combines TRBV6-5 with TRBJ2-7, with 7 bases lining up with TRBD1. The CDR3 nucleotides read TGTGCCAGCAGCCGATTAGGGGGCGATTTCGACGAGCAGTACTTC. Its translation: CASSRLGGDFDEQYF.